The rows below give T cell receptor beta chains drawn from one sample of a study of identical twins' blood T cells. TCRdb passed the 5' RACE reads through MiXCR, listing each CDR3 protein once. The sample holds 300,000 to 450,000 distinct CDR3 sequences; roughly 30% are singletons and the top ten take more than 5.5%. Input material: PBMCs. The receptor source for this set is a woman between 18 and 50 years old in good health. Each CDR3 is given with its conserved first and last residue. A D gene is named only where the DNA matches it firmly. The size of a clone is reported for some rows only, either as once, few or many, or as a class for expanded clones.

v_call: TRBV20-1
d_call: .
clone_size: .
j_call: TRBJ1-5
cdr3_nt: TGCAGTGAATCCGGGGGGAACAGCAATCAGCCCCAGCATTTT
cdr3_aa: CSESGGNSNQPQHF

v_call: TRBV28
d_call: .
clone_size: .
j_call: TRBJ2-2
cdr3_nt: TGTGCCAGCACGTTCATCACCGGGGAGCTGTTTTTT
cdr3_aa: CASTFITGELFF

v_call: TRBV5-1
d_call: TRBD2
clone_size: many
j_call: TRBJ2-2
cdr3_nt: TGCGCCAGCAGCCAACGGACTAGCGGGGACACCGGGGAGCTGTTTTTT
cdr3_aa: CASSQRTSGDTGELFF

v_call: TRBV12-3/TRBV12-4
d_call: .
clone_size: few
j_call: TRBJ1-4
cdr3_nt: TGTGCCAGCGCAGACCGGACGGGGAATGAAAAACTGTTTTTT
cdr3_aa: CASADRTGNEKLFF

v_call: TRBV20-1
d_call: TRBD2
clone_size: .
j_call: TRBJ2-7
cdr3_nt: TGCAGTGCCAATAGCGGGTTCTCATCCTACGAGCAGTACTTC
cdr3_aa: CSANSGFSSYEQYF

v_call: TRBV28
d_call: .
clone_size: .
j_call: TRBJ1-2
cdr3_nt: TGTGCCAGCAGTTTCCCCTTTAACTATGGCTACACCTTC
cdr3_aa: CASSFPFNYGYTF

v_call: TRBV18
d_call: .
clone_size: .
j_call: TRBJ1-6
cdr3_nt: TGTGCCAGCTCACGAGGAGGGGATCCTAATTCACCCCTCCACTTT
cdr3_aa: CASSRGGDPNSPLHF

v_call: TRBV6-5
d_call: .
clone_size: many
j_call: TRBJ1-1
cdr3_nt: TGTGCCAGCAGCCGGGGGCCGAACACTGAAGCTTTCTTT
cdr3_aa: CASSRGPNTEAFF

v_call: TRBV5-4
d_call: .
clone_size: .
j_call: TRBJ2-2
cdr3_nt: TGTGCCAGCAGCTTGTCTGGCGGCGGCTATGGGGAGCTGTTTTTT
cdr3_aa: CASSLSGGGYGELFF

v_call: TRBV5-1
d_call: TRBD2
clone_size: .
j_call: TRBJ2-2
cdr3_nt: TGCGCCAGCAAACTAGCGCGCGCGAACACCGGGGAGCTGTTTTTT
cdr3_aa: CASKLARANTGELFF

v_call: TRBV19
d_call: TRBD2
clone_size: .
j_call: TRBJ2-7
cdr3_nt: TGTGCCAGTAGTATCCATGGCGGACTAGTGTACGAGCAGTACTTC
cdr3_aa: CASSIHGGLVYEQYF

v_call: TRBV20-1
d_call: TRBD2
clone_size: few
j_call: TRBJ2-7
cdr3_nt: TGCAGTGCTCCCCTTAGGCGGGGGATAACTACTTACGAGCAGTACTTC
cdr3_aa: CSAPLRRGITTYEQYF

v_call: TRBV23-1
d_call: .
clone_size: .
j_call: TRBJ1-5
cdr3_nt: TGCGCCAGCAGTCAATCAGGTGGCCACCGCCATAGCAATCAGCCCCAGCATTTT
cdr3_aa: CASSQSGGHRHSNQPQHF

v_call: TRBV7-8
d_call: TRBD1
clone_size: many
j_call: TRBJ2-1
cdr3_nt: TGTGCCAGCAGCTTGAGACAGGGGCCCTACAATGAGCAGTTCTTC
cdr3_aa: CASSLRQGPYNEQFF

v_call: TRBV10-3
d_call: .
clone_size: .
j_call: TRBJ2-2
cdr3_nt: TGTGCCATCAGTGAGAGGAGTTTGAAAGACACCGGGGAGCTGTTTTTT
cdr3_aa: CAISERSLKDTGELFF

v_call: TRBV5-1
d_call: .
clone_size: .
j_call: TRBJ2-7
cdr3_nt: TGCGCCAGCAGCTCAAACCCGGGTCTTGGAGAGCAGTACTTC
cdr3_aa: CASSSNPGLGEQYF

v_call: TRBV20-1
d_call: .
clone_size: few
j_call: TRBJ2-1
cdr3_nt: TGCAGTGCTGCAGGGCGAGGGTACAATGAGCAGTTCTTC
cdr3_aa: CSAAGRGYNEQFF

v_call: TRBV11-3
d_call: .
clone_size: .
j_call: TRBJ2-2
cdr3_nt: TGTGCCAGCAGCTGGTTCACCGGGGAGCTGTTTTTT
cdr3_aa: CASSWFTGELFF

v_call: TRBV5-1
d_call: TRBD1
clone_size: .
j_call: TRBJ1-1
cdr3_nt: TGCGCCAGCAGCTGGGACAGGTGGAACACTGAAGCTTTCTTT
cdr3_aa: CASSWDRWNTEAFF

v_call: TRBV29-1
d_call: .
clone_size: .
j_call: TRBJ1-4
cdr3_nt: TGCAGCGTTGGGGAGGGTGTAATCGAAAAACTGTTTTTT
cdr3_aa: CSVGEGVIEKLFF

v_call: TRBV10-1
d_call: TRBD1
clone_size: .
j_call: TRBJ1-1
cdr3_nt: TGCGCCAGCAGTGGGACAGGGGCCCTAGCGGAAGCTTTCTTT
cdr3_aa: CASSGTGALAEAFF

v_call: TRBV5-1
d_call: TRBD1
clone_size: .
j_call: TRBJ1-1
cdr3_nt: TGCGCCAGCAGCTTTTCCAGGGGGGACACTGAAGCTTTCTTT
cdr3_aa: CASSFSRGDTEAFF

v_call: TRBV14
d_call: .
clone_size: .
j_call: TRBJ1-3
cdr3_nt: TGTGCCAGCAGCCAAGTAGGCAACCAGGGACGGAACACCATATATTTT
cdr3_aa: CASSQVGNQGRNTIYF

v_call: TRBV19
d_call: .
clone_size: .
j_call: TRBJ1-6
cdr3_nt: TGTGCCAGTAGTCCTGGGACGGAAAATTCACCCCTCCACTTT
cdr3_aa: CASSPGTENSPLHF

v_call: TRBV7-3
d_call: TRBD1
clone_size: .
j_call: TRBJ2-2
cdr3_nt: TGTGCCAACAGCCTAAGAGGGGGCAAGGACACCGGGGAGCTGTTTTTT
cdr3_aa: CANSLRGGKDTGELFF

v_call: TRBV29-1
d_call: .
clone_size: many
j_call: TRBJ1-2
cdr3_nt: TGCAGCGCCAGGGTTAACTATGGCTACACCTTC
cdr3_aa: CSARVNYGYTF

v_call: TRBV3-1
d_call: .
clone_size: few
j_call: TRBJ1-3
cdr3_nt: TGTGCCAGCAGCCAAGCCTCCGGGGGGGCTGGAAACACCATATATTTT
cdr3_aa: CASSQASGGAGNTIYF

v_call: TRBV24-1
d_call: .
clone_size: few
j_call: TRBJ2-2
cdr3_nt: TGTGCCCCCTTGACAGACCTTCTCACCGGGGAGCTGTTTTTT
cdr3_aa: CAPLTDLLTGELFF

v_call: TRBV29-1
d_call: .
clone_size: few
j_call: TRBJ2-1
cdr3_nt: TGCAGCGGAGACACAGGGAGAGCTGAGCAGTTCTTC
cdr3_aa: CSGDTGRAEQFF

v_call: TRBV20-1
d_call: TRBD2
clone_size: few
j_call: TRBJ2-7
cdr3_nt: TGCAGTGCTAAAGTACTAGCGGGAGGGACGCCCCACGAGCAGTACTTC
cdr3_aa: CSAKVLAGGTPHEQYF

v_call: TRBV19
d_call: TRBD2
clone_size: few
j_call: TRBJ2-1
cdr3_nt: TGTGCCAGTAGTACCTCCGGGACTAGGGCGCCCTACAATGAGCAGTTCTTC
cdr3_aa: CASSTSGTRAPYNEQFF

v_call: TRBV11-1
d_call: .
clone_size: .
j_call: TRBJ2-1
cdr3_nt: TGTGCCAGCAGCACAGGGCCCAACAATGAGCAGTTCTTC
cdr3_aa: CASSTGPNNEQFF